The 8 T cell receptor beta chains below all came from one sample that was sequenced in a study of OX40 agonist ivuxolimab in advanced cancers. The assay was immunoSEQ multiplex PCR, and TCRdb's table has in-frame clones only and misses some. The data show tens of thousands of clones, with over 75% seen just once and about 18% held by the top ten. The material sequenced was CD4+ or CD8+ T cells sorted from blood, taken in a trial of the OX40 agonist ivuxolimab. The receptors shown here come from an adult with an advanced solid tumor such as melanoma, head and neck, liver or kidney cancer.

The chain couples TRBV11-1 to TRBJ2-2, with D tentatively TRBD2 (6 bases). Looked up from germline, CDR1 is SGHAT and CDR2 is FQDESV (reference sequence). The CDR3 is 16 residues long. The V end was cut by 4 bases, the J end by 7 bases, with 19 bases between. In DNA, the CDR3 is TGTGCCAGCAGCTGGGCTAGCGAAGTAGTTGGCGGGGAGCTGTTTTTT. Translated: CASSWASEVVGGELFF.

This chain uses TRBV19 with TRBJ1-5; 8 bases align to TRBD1. The CDR3 contains 17 residues. V lost 0 bases to trimming and J lost 5 bases; unmatched junction nucleotides: 9. Germline V gene sequence: CDR1 LNHDA, CDR2 SQIVND (reference sequence). CDR3 in DNA: TGTGCCAGTAGTATAGATCTCGGACAGGGATGGCATCAGCCCCAGCATTTT. This translates into CASSIDLGQGWHQPQHF.

V usage is TRBV4-1 and J usage is TRBJ1-1; D remains unclear. CDR3 size: 17 residues. V was cut by 1 base and J by 2 bases, with 17 bases left in between. Germline V gene sequence: CDR1 MGHRA, CDR2 YSYEKL. CDR3 nucleotides: TGCGCCAGCAGCCAAGTCGCCCAGCGCCCGGGAAACACTGAAGCTTTCTTT. Translated: CASSQVAQRPGNTEAFF.

V is TRBV4-1 and J is TRBJ2-5; D possibly corresponds to TRBD1 (5 bases). CDR3 size: 14 residues. Deletions cut 3 bases from V and 2 bases from J, with 10 bases between. In germline, CDR1 is MGHRA, CDR2 YSYEKL. DNA for the CDR3: TGCGCCAGCAGCCAGGAGACAGTGCAAGAGACCCAGTACTTC. This codes for CASSQETVQETQYF.

The V and J genes are TRBV29-1 and TRBJ1-5; weak D call: TRBD1 (6 bases). V was clipped by 1 base and J by 7 bases, with 11 bases between them. Germline CDR1 SQVTM, CDR2 ANQGSEA. The CDR3 runs to 13 residues. In nucleotides, the CDR3 is TGCAGCGTTGAAGCAGGGGCTGGCCAGCCCCAGCATTTT. Amino acids: CSVEAGAGQPQHF.

The rearrangement uses TRBV9 and TRBJ1-1; D uncertain. Germline CDR1 is SGDLS and CDR2 is YYNGEE. The CDR3 has 12 amino acids. Trimming stripped 3 bases from V and 3 bases from J, with 6 bases between. The CDR3, as DNA: TGTGCCAGCAGCGCTTTTGACACTGAAGCTTTCTTT. Translation gives CASSAFDTEAFF.

J is TRBJ2-7 and V is TRBV27, with D uncertain. V was clipped by 2 bases and J by 3 bases, with 8 bases between them. Germline assignment: CDR1 MNHEY and CDR2 SMNVEV (reference sequence). The CDR3 is made up of 13 amino acids. The CDR3 bases are TGTGCCAGCAGTTTAAGAGGTAGCTACGAGCAGTACTTC. Protein product: CASSLRGSYEQYF.

In this sample, this clone turned up once. The CDR3 protein is CASGGNTEAFF. CDR3 nucleotide sequence: TGTGCCAGCGGGGGGAACACTGAAGCTTTCTTT. The chain is built from TRBV11-2 and TRBJ1-1, with a tentative D call TRBD1 (5 bases). The germline V gene has CDR1 SGHAT and CDR2 FQNNGV. The CDR3 length is 11 residues. Between the trimmed V and J ends, which lost 8 bases and 1 base, there was a span of 5 bases.